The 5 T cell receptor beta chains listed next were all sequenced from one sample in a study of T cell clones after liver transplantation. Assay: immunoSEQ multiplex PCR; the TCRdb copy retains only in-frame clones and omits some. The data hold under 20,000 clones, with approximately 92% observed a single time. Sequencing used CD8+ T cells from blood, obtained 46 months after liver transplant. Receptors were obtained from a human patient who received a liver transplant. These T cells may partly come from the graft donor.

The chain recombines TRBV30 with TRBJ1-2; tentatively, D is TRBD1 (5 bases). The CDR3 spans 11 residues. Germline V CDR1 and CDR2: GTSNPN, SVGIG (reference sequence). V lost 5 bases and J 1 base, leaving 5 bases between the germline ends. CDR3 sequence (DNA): TGTGCCTGGGACAGTAACTATGGCTACACCTTC. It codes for CAWDSNYGYTF.

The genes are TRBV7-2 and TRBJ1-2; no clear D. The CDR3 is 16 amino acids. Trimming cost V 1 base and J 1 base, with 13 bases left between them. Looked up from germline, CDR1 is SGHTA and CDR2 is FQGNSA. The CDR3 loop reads CASSLVTWNLNYGYTF. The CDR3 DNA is TGTGCCAGCAGCTTAGTCACTTGGAACCTTAACTATGGCTACACCTTC.

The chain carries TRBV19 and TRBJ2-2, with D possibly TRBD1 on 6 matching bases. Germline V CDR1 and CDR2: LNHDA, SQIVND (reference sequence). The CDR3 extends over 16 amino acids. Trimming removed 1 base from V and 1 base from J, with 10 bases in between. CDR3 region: CASSIGTALNTGELFF. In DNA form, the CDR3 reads TGTGCCAGTAGTATAGGGACAGCTTTGAACACCGGGGAGCTGTTTTTT.

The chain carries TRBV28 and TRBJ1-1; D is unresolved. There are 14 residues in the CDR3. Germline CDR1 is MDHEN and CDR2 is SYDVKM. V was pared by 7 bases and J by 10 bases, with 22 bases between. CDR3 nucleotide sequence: TGTGCCAGCACCTCAAGCCGCGGGGTTTTTGGAGCTTTCTTT. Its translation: CASTSSRGVFGAFF.

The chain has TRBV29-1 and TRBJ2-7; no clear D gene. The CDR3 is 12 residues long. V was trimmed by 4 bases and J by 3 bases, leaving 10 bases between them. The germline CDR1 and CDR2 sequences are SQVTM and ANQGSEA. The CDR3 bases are TGCAGCGTTGTGAGGTCTGACTACGAGCAGTACTTC. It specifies CSVVRSDYEQYF.